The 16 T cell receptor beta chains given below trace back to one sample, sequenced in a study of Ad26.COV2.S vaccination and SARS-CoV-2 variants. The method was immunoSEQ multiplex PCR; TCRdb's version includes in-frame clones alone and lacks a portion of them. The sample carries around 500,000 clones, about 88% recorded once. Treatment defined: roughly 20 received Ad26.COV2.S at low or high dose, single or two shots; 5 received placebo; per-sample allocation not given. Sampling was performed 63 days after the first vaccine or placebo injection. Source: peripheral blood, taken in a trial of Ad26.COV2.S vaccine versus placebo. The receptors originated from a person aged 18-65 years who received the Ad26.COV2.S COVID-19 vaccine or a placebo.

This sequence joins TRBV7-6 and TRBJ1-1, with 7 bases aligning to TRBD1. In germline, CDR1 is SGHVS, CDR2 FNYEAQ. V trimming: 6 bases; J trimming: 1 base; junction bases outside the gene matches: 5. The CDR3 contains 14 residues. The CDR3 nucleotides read TGTGCCAGCAGGGGAACAGGGGCGAACACTGAAGCTTTCTTT. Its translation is CASRGTGANTEAFF.

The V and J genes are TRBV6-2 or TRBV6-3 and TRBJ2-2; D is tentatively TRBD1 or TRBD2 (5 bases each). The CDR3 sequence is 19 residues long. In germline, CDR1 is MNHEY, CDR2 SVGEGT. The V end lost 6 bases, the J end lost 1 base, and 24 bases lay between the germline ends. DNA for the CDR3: TGTGCCAGCAGCCGGATCCTCCCTTTGAGGGACCTGAACACCGGGGAGCTGTTTTTT. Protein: CASSRILPLRDLNTGELFF.

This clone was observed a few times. The CDR3 loop is CASNRARNSPLHF. The CDR3 DNA reads TGTGCCAGCAACAGAGCGAGGAATTCACCCCTCCACTTT. The chain recombines TRBV7-8 with TRBJ1-6, with unresolved D. V lost 7 bases and J lost 7, with 11 bases in between. This CDR3 contains 13 residues. The germline CDR1 and CDR2 sequences are SGHVS and FQNEAQ.

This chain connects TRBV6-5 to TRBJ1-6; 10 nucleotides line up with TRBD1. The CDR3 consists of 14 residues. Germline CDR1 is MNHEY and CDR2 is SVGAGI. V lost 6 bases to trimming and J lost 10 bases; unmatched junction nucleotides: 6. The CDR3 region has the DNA TGTGCCAGCAGCGCTGGGGACAGGGGCTCACCCCTCCACTTT. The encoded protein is CASSAGDRGSPLHF.

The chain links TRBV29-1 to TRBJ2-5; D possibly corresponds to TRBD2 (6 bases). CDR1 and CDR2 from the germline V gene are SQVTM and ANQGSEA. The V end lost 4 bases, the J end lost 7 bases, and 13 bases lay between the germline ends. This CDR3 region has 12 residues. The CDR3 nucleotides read TGCAGCGTTGTGGATGGGGGGAGGACCCAGTACTTC. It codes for CSVVDGGRTQYF.

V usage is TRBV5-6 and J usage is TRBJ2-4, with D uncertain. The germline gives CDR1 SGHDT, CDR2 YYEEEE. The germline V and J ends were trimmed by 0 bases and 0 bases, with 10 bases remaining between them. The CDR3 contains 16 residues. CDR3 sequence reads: CASSLVSPLAKNIQYF. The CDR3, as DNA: TGTGCCAGCAGCTTGGTGTCACCGTTAGCCAAAAACATTCAGTACTTC.

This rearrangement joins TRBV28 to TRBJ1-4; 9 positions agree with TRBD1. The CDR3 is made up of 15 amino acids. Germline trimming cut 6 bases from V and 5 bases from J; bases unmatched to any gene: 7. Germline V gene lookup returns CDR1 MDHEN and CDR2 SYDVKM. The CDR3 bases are TGTGCCAGCAGCGAAACCGGGACAGGGAATGAAAAACTGTTTTTT. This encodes CASSETGTGNEKLFF.

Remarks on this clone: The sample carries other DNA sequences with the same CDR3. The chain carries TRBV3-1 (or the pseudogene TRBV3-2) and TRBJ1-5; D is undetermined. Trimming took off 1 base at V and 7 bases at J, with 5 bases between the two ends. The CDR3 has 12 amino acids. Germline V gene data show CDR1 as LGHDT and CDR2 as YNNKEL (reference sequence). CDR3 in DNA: TGTGCCAGCAGCCAAGGGCGACAGCCCCAGCATTTT. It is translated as CASSQGRQPQHF.

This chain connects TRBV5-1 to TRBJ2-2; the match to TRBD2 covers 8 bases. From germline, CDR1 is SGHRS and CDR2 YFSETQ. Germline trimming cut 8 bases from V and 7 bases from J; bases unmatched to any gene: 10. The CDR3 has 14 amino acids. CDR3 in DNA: TGCGCCAGTAGCGGGATGCATCCCGTCGGGGAGCTGTTTTTT. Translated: CASSGMHPVGELFF. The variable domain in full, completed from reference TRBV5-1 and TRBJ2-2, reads KAGVTQTPRYLIKTRGQQVTLSCSPISGHRSVSWYQQTPGQGLQFLFEYFSETQRNKGNFPGRFSGRQFSNSRSEMNVSTLELGDSALYLCASSGMHPVGELFFGEGSRLTVL.

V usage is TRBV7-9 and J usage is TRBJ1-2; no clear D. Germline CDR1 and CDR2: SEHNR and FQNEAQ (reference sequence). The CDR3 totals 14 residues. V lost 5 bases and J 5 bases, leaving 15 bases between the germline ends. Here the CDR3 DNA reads TGTGCCAGCAGCAACGCCGGGAGCTATTATGGCTACACCTTC. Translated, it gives CASSNAGSYYGYTF.

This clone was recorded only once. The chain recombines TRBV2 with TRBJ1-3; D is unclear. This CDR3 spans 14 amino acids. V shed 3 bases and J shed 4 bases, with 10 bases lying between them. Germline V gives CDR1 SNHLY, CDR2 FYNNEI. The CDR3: CASSEEGYGNTIYF. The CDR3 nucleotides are TGTGCCAGCAGTGAGGAGGGTTACGGAAACACCATATATTTT. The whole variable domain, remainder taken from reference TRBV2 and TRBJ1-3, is EPEVTQTPSHQVTQMGQEVILRCVPISNHLYFYWYRQILGQKVEFLVSFYNNEISEKSEIFDDQFSVERPDGSNFTLKIRSTKLEDSAMYFCASSEEGYGNTIYFGEGSWLTVV.

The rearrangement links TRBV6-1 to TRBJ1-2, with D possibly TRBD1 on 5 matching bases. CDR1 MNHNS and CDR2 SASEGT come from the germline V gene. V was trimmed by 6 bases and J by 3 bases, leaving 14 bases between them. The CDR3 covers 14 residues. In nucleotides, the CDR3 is TGTGCCAGCAGAAAACAGGATTCCGACTATGGCTACACCTTC. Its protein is CASRKQDSDYGYTF.

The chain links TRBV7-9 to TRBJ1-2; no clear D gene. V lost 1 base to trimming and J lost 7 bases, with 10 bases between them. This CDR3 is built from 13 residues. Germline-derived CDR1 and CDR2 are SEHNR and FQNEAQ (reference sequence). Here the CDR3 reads CASSLVELRGYTF. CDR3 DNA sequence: TGTGCCAGCAGCTTAGTGGAGTTACGTGGCTACACCTTC.

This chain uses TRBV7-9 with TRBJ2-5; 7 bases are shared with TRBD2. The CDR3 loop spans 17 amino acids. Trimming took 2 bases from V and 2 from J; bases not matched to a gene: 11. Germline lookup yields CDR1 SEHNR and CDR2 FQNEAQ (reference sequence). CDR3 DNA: TGTGCCAGCAGCTTATTTAGAGCTAGCGGATCTCAAGAGACCCAGTACTTC. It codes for CASSLFRASGSQETQYF.

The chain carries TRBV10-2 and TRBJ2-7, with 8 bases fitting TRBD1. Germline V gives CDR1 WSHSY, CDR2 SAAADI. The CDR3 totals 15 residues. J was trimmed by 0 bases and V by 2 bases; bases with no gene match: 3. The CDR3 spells CASSEQGANSYEQYF. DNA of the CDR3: TGCGCCAGCAGTGAGCAGGGGGCTAACTCCTACGAGCAGTACTTC.

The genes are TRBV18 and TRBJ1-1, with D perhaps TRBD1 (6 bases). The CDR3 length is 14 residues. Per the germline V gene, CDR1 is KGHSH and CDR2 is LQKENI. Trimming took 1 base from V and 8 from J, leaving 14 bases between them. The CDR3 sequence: CASSPRAPGAEAFF. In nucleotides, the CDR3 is TGTGCCAGCTCACCACGGGCCCCGGGGGCGGAAGCTTTCTTT.